This T cell receptor (beta chain) was identified in a study of blood T cell repertoires in COVID-19. The wider study: Sites in the United States, Italy and Spain provided acute and convalescent COVID-19 samples. Sources were T cells, B-cell-depleted T cells, or PBMCs; the material itself was cDNA or gDNA.

The length of the CDR3 is 14 residues. CDR1 and CDR2 from the germline V gene are LNHDA and SQIVND (reference sequence). Trimming took 9 bases from V and 3 from J, leaving 16 bases between them. Methods used by the authors: Estimation of nucleated cell counts relied on the amplification of reference gene primers. Profiling relied on immunoSEQ multiplex PCR, and the TCRdb table lists in-frame clones only, not all of them. For V, J and clone size, that table is used; D and trimming come from the DNA. There are 120,000 or so clones in the sample; 60% to 85% occur only once, and 2.3% lies in the top ten.

The source of this sequence is a man between 65 and 79 years old with acute or convalescent COVID-19. This chain joins TRBV19 and TRBJ2-3, with a tentative D call TRBD1 (5 bases). The sequencing sample was made of peripheral blood. The CDR3 loop reads CASRDSPRTDTQYF. In nucleotides, the CDR3 is TGTGCCAGCAGAGACAGCCCAAGGACAGATACGCAGTATTTT.